One and the same sample provided the 30 T cell receptor beta chains below, sequenced in a study of OX40 agonist ivuxolimab in advanced cancers. Assay used: immunoSEQ multiplex PCR; TCRdb lists only in-frame clones, some missing. The sample lists some 150,000 clones, over 75% occurring once. The sequencing here drew on CD4+ or CD8+ T cells sorted from blood, taken in a trial of the OX40 agonist ivuxolimab. The source is an adult with an advanced solid tumor such as melanoma, head and neck, liver or kidney cancer.

The chain uses TRBV29-1 and TRBJ2-7; D is unclear. Germline assignment: CDR1 SQVTM and CDR2 ANQGSEA. Deletions cut 4 bases from V and 2 bases from J, with 6 bases between. This CDR3 has 11 residues. In DNA, the CDR3 is TGCAGCGTTGGTTTCCCCTACGAGCAGTACTTC. Translation gives CSVGFPYEQYF.

The rearrangement links TRBV5-1 to TRBJ2-1, with 12 bases fitting TRBD2. The CDR3 is 14 residues long. V gave up 4 bases and J gave up 6 bases; unmatched junction bases: 2. Germline assignment: CDR1 SGHRS and CDR2 YFSETQ. The CDR3 sequence is CASSTGLAGNEQFF. Here the CDR3 DNA reads TGCGCCAGCAGCACGGGACTAGCGGGCAATGAGCAGTTCTTC. The whole variable domain, filled in from reference TRBV5-1 and TRBJ2-1, reads KAGVTQTPRYLIKTRGQQVTLSCSPISGHRSVSWYQQTPGQGLQFLFEYFSETQRNKGNFPGRFSGRQFSNSRSEMNVSTLELGDSALYLCASSTGLAGNEQFFGPGTRLTVL.

The chain has TRBV10-3 and TRBJ2-3, with D possibly matching TRBD2 (5 bases). Per the germline V gene, CDR1 is ENHRY and CDR2 is SYGVKD. This CDR3 region has 14 residues. Trimming took 2 bases from V and 5 from J, leaving 11 bases between them. CDR3 loop: CAISEASGRDTQYF. The CDR3 coding sequence is TGTGCCATCAGTGAGGCCAGCGGACGAGATACGCAGTATTTT.

The chain couples TRBV6-1 to TRBJ1-3, with D perhaps TRBD1 (6 bases). Germline CDR1 reads MNHNS; CDR2 reads SASEGT. The CDR3 contains 14 residues. Trimming cost V 5 bases and J 4 bases, with 12 bases left between them. CDR3 amino acids: CASSSGVAGNTIYF. The CDR3 DNA sequence: TGTGCCAGCAGTTCAGGGGTCGCCGGAAACACCATATATTTT.

The CDR3 loop reads CAIPDPGQGSAGELFF. The DNA of the CDR3 is TGTGCCATTCCCGACCCGGGACAGGGGTCGGCCGGGGAGCTGTTTTTT. The chain employs TRBV28 and TRBJ2-2; 10 nucleotides agree with TRBD1. The CDR3 covers 16 residues. V trimming: 10 bases; J trimming: 6 bases; junction bases outside the gene matches: 14. From germline, CDR1 is MDHEN and CDR2 SYDVKM. The full variable domain, with the rest looked up from reference TRBV28 and TRBJ2-2, is DVKVTQSSRYLVKRTGEKVFLECVQDMDHENMFWYRQDPGLGLRLIYFSYDVKMKEKGDIPEGYSVSREKKERFSLILESASTNQTSMYLCAIPDPGQGSAGELFFGEGSRLTVL.

This chain joins TRBV7-8 and TRBJ1-4; TRBD1 matches at 8 bases. V trimming: 6 bases; J trimming: 7 bases; junction bases outside the gene matches: 16. Germline V CDR1 and CDR2: SGHVS, FQNEAQ. The CDR3 is made up of 17 amino acids. The DNA for the CDR3 is TGTGCCAGCAGTTCGCCTATCACAGGGGGGACGGGTGAAAAACTGTTTTTT. Amino acids: CASSSPITGGTGEKLFF.

The chain employs TRBV10-3 and TRBJ2-3; D is undetermined. This CDR3 has 14 residues. CDR1 is ENHRY and CDR2 is SYGVKD in the germline V gene. V gave up 3 bases and J gave up 2 bases, with 9 bases separating them. CDR3 coding DNA: TGTGCCATCAGTGATCTAGACACCACAGATACGCAGTATTTT. This codes for CAISDLDTTDTQYF.

The chain carries TRBV28 and TRBJ2-3; 7 nucleotides match TRBD1. This CDR3 is 13 amino acids long. V dropped 8 bases and J dropped 2; count of bases not matched to a gene: 4. Germline CDR1 is MDHEN and CDR2 is SYDVKM. The CDR3 region is CASRTGPTDTQYF. The DNA of the CDR3 is TGTGCCAGCCGGACAGGCCCCACAGATACGCAGTATTTT. The entire variable domain, with the rest obtained from reference TRBV28 and TRBJ2-3, is as follows: DVKVTQSSRYLVKRTGEKVFLECVQDMDHENMFWYRQDPGLGLRLIYFSYDVKMKEKGDIPEGYSVSREKKERFSLILESASTNQTSMYLCASRTGPTDTQYFGPGTRLTVL.

This clone appeared a single time. The chain employs TRBV9 and TRBJ2-6; 7 nucleotides match TRBD1. The CDR3 sequence is 17 residues long. Trimming at V came to 4 bases and at J to 0 bases, leaving 7 bases not matched to a gene. Germline V gives CDR1 SGDLS, CDR2 YYNGEE. The chain's CDR3 is CASSSGTASSGANVLTF. DNA of the CDR3: TGTGCCAGCAGCTCCGGGACAGCGAGCTCTGGGGCCAACGTCCTGACTTTC.

This clone has just a few counts. The V gene is TRBV29-1, the J gene TRBJ1-5; tentatively, D is TRBD1 (5 bases). Germline CDR1 is SQVTM and CDR2 is ANQGSEA. V lost 4 bases and J 7 bases, leaving 14 bases between the germline ends. This CDR3 is built from 13 residues. This chain's CDR3 is CSVAGFEGQPQHF. The CDR3 DNA follows: TGCAGCGTTGCAGGGTTTGAGGGGCAGCCCCAGCATTTT.

The V and J genes are TRBV10-3 and TRBJ2-6, with a weak D call TRBD2 (5 bases). V shed 7 bases and J shed 2 bases, with 18 bases lying between them. Germline V gene sequence: CDR1 ENHRY, CDR2 SYGVKD. This CDR3 is 17 amino acids long. The CDR3 reads CAITPLADGAGANVLTF. CDR3 sequence (DNA): TGTGCCATCACCCCCCTAGCTGACGGTGCTGGGGCCAACGTCCTGACTTTC.

J is TRBJ2-7 and V is TRBV7-2, with TRBD1 as a possible D gene (5 bases). V was clipped by 2 bases and J by 2 bases, with 10 bases between them. Germline lookup yields CDR1 SGHTA and CDR2 FQGNSA. CDR3 length: 14 residues. CDR3 residues: CASSLWGKTYEQYF. CDR3 DNA sequence: TGTGCCAGCAGCTTATGGGGCAAAACCTACGAGCAGTACTTC. Variable domain in full (rest from reference TRBV7-2 and TRBJ2-7): GAGVSQSPSNKVTEKGKDVELRCDPISGHTALYWYRQSLGQGLEFLIYFQGNSAPDKSGLPSDRFSAERTGGSVSTLTIQRTQQEDSAVYLCASSLWGKTYEQYFGPGTRLTVT.

The chain combines TRBV10-3 with TRBJ2-1, with 7 bases aligning to TRBD2. Unmatched junction bases numbered 10, after V lost 8 bases and J lost 6 bases. This CDR3 contains 14 residues. Germline assignment: CDR1 ENHRY and CDR2 SYGVKD. This CDR3 is CAIAAGYLGNEQFF. The DNA for the CDR3 is TGTGCCATCGCAGCGGGATACTTGGGCAATGAGCAGTTCTTC.

The chain joins TRBV5-1 to TRBJ2-1, with D possibly TRBD2 on 5 matching bases. Trimming removed 4 bases from V and 0 bases from J, with 11 bases in between. In germline, CDR1 is SGHRS, CDR2 YFSETQ. The CDR3 totals 15 residues. CDR3 nucleotides: TGCGCCAGCAGCCAAGCGGAAAGCTCCTACAATGAGCAGTTCTTC. Translated: CASSQAESSYNEQFF.

The V and J genes are TRBV6-6 and TRBJ2-2; TRBD1 matches at 7 bases. The CDR3 is 16 amino acids. Germline V CDR1 and CDR2: MNHNY, SVGAGI (reference sequence). After removal of 6 bases from V and 1 base from J, the junction contained 8 bases not matched to a gene. The DNA of the CDR3 is TGTGCCAGCAGACTAAGATGGGACAGGAACACCGGGGAGCTGTTTTTT. It specifies CASRLRWDRNTGELFF.

CDR3 protein: CASSQDRLAGSYGYTF. The CDR3 DNA is TGCGCCAGCAGCCAAGATCGCCTCGCTGGGTCCTATGGCTACACCTTC. The chain has TRBV4-1 and TRBJ1-2; D not resolved. V was pared by 0 bases and J by 4 bases, with 15 bases between. The CDR3 has 16 residues. Germline V gene sequence: CDR1 MGHRA, CDR2 YSYEKL.

This clone was seen a single time. The CDR3 sequence: CASSTKTGINFGSYNEQFF. In nucleotides, the CDR3 is TGTGCCAGCTCTACCAAGACAGGGATCAATTTTGGGTCCTACAATGAGCAGTTCTTC. The V call is TRBV2, the J call TRBJ2-1; 7 nucleotides line up with TRBD1. This CDR3 is built from 19 residues. Germline CDR1 is SNHLY and CDR2 is FYNNEI. Trimming at V came to 8 bases and at J to 1 base, leaving 20 bases not matched to a gene.

The chain has TRBV27 and TRBJ2-7; D may be TRBD2 (6 bases). Trimming took 5 bases from V and 1 from J, leaving 15 bases between them. The CDR3 spans 15 residues. Germline CDR1 is MNHEY and CDR2 is SMNVEV (reference sequence). As DNA, the CDR3 is TGTGCCAGCAGTCCGACCGGGGACTTATCCTACGAGCAGTACTTC. Protein product: CASSPTGDLSYEQYF.

The CDR3 here is CASSKGVRGGGNTIYF. CDR3 in DNA: TGCGCCAGCAGCAAAGGGGTCAGGGGCGGTGGAAACACCATATATTTT. V is TRBV4-3 and J is TRBJ1-3; possible D gene TRBD1, 6 bases. V lost 5 bases, J lost 3 bases, and 17 bases lay in between. This CDR3 spans 16 amino acids. The germline V gene encodes CDR1 LGHNA and CDR2 YSLEER.

The chain recombines TRBV7-6 with TRBJ2-1, with no clear D. Germline V lookup: CDR1 SGHVS, CDR2 FNYEAQ. The CDR3 consists of 12 residues. V lost 3 bases and J lost 9, with 9 bases in between. CDR3 nucleotide sequence: TGTGCCAGCAGCTTTGAACTGCGTGAGCAGTTCTTC. It encodes CASSFELREQFF.

The genes are TRBV7-3 and TRBJ1-2; tentative D call: TRBD1 (5 bases). The CDR3 has 14 amino acids. Trimming removed 2 bases from V and 4 bases from J, with 11 bases in between. CDR1 and CDR2 from the germline V gene are SGHTA and FQGTGA. The CDR3 is CASSLSPDSYGYTF. CDR3 in DNA: TGTGCCAGCAGCTTATCCCCCGACAGCTATGGCTACACCTTC.

The chain links TRBV5-6 to TRBJ2-2; D perhaps matches TRBD1 (6 bases). The germline CDR1 and CDR2 sequences are SGHDT and YYEEEE. The CDR3 contains 16 residues. V was trimmed by 3 bases and J by 3 bases, leaving 15 bases between them. The CDR3 loop reads CASSSTDRIHTGELFF. The CDR3 bases are TGTGCCAGCAGCTCGACGGACAGAATCCACACCGGGGAGCTGTTTTTT.

The J gene is TRBJ1-5, the V gene TRBV2, with D unresolved. The CDR3 sequence is 14 residues long. Per the germline V gene, CDR1 is SNHLY and CDR2 is FYNNEI. Trimming shortened V by 2 bases and J by 3 bases, and 8 bases separated the two germline ends. The CDR3, as DNA: TGTGCCAGCAGTGAATCGGCTCCCAATCAGCCCCAGCATTTT. Protein: CASSESAPNQPQHF.

The CDR3: CASSLLGTEAFF. The CDR3 nucleotides are TGTGCCAGCAGCTTATTAGGCACTGAAGCTTTCTTT. The chain carries TRBV5-8 and TRBJ1-1; the D is unclear. The V end lost 2 bases, the J end lost 4 bases, and 6 bases lay between the germline ends. Germline CDR1 and CDR2: SGHTS and YDEGEE. This CDR3 region has 12 residues.

The rearrangement links TRBV10-1 to TRBJ2-7; D is unclear. CDR3 size: 12 residues. Trimming took 6 bases from V and 6 from J, leaving 12 bases between them. CDR1 is WNHNN and CDR2 is SYGVQD in the germline V gene (reference sequence). As DNA, the CDR3 is TGCGCCAGCAGGGAAACAGCCTGCGAGCAGTACTTC. Its translation: CASRETACEQYF.

The chain carries TRBV7-8 and TRBJ2-7; 10 bases agree with TRBD1. CDR3 length: 15 amino acids. Germline CDR1 and CDR2: SGHVS and FQNEAQ. V shed 1 base and J 5 bases; nucleotides not matched to a gene: 5. The CDR3 protein is CASSLGTGGGNEQYF. In nucleotides, the CDR3 is TGTGCCAGCAGCTTAGGGACAGGGGGAGGTAACGAGCAGTACTTC.

This chain joins TRBV15 and TRBJ2-5; no firm D call. The CDR3 extends over 13 amino acids. V dropped 1 base and J dropped 2 bases, with 5 bases sitting between them. Per germline, CDR1 LNHNV and CDR2 YYDKDF (reference sequence). CDR3 sequence: CATSRGSQETQYF. CDR3 nucleotide sequence: TGTGCCACCAGCAGAGGCTCACAAGAGACCCAGTACTTC. Full variable domain (remainder filled in from reference TRBV15 and TRBJ2-5): DAMVIQNPRYQVTQFGKPVTLSCSQTLNHNVMYWYQQKSSQAPKLLFHYYDKDFNNEADTPDNFQSRRPNTSFCFLDIRSPGLGDTAMYLCATSRGSQETQYFGPGTRLLVL.

The CDR3 DNA reads TGTGCCAGCAGCTTAGGGGGACAGGAGGCAGATACGCAGTATTTT. Translated: CASSLGGQEADTQYF. The chain employs TRBV7-2 and TRBJ2-3; 8 nucleotides agree with TRBD1. Looked up from germline, CDR1 is SGHTA and CDR2 is FQGNSA. This CDR3 is 15 amino acids long. Losses at the gene ends were 1 base for V and 4 bases for J; bases not matched to a gene: 4.

The genes are TRBV6-4 and TRBJ2-1; the D is unclear. Trimming removed 6 bases from V and 2 bases from J, with 8 bases in between. There are 13 residues in the CDR3. Per the germline V gene, CDR1 is MRHNA and CDR2 is SNTAGT. The CDR3 DNA follows: TGTGCCAGCAGCGCCACTCCCTACAATGAGCAGTTCTTC. Encoded protein: CASSATPYNEQFF.

This clone has only one observation. The chain has TRBV5-4 and TRBJ2-1; no clear D gene. CDR1 is SGHNT and CDR2 is YYREEE in the germline V gene (reference sequence). The CDR3 runs 15 residues. With 0 bases removed from V and 3 bases from J, the gap between germline ends came to 10 bases. The CDR3: CASSLDQADYNEQFF. CDR3 sequence (DNA): TGTGCCAGCAGCTTGGATCAGGCAGACTACAATGAGCAGTTCTTC.